The 31 T cell receptor beta chains below were found in one sample sequenced in a study of blood T cell repertoires in COVID-19. Clones were read by immunoSEQ multiplex PCR, and TCRdb kept only the in-frame ones, dropping some. The table records 300,000 to 400,000 clones, approximately 90% of them present only once. Sequencing used PBMCs or T cells enriched from blood (not recorded which). Receptor source: a young woman who had recovered from COVID-19.

The chain is built from TRBV6-2 or TRBV6-3 and TRBJ1-1; the match to TRBD1 covers 9 bases. Trimming took 0 bases from V and 5 from J; bases not matched to a gene: 4. Per germline, CDR1 MNHEY and CDR2 SVGEGT. CDR3 length equals 15 residues. DNA of the CDR3: TGTGCCAGCAGTTACTCGCGACAGGGGGGGACTGAAGCTTTCTTT. This translates into CASSYSRQGGTEAFF.

V gene TRBV28 combines with J gene TRBJ1-5; 7 nucleotides match TRBD1. The germline V gene has CDR1 MDHEN and CDR2 SYDVKM. The V and J ends lost 11 bases and 1 base, in that order; junction bases with no gene match: 2. The length of the CDR3 is 12 residues. The DNA of the CDR3 is TGTGCCTCACAGGGGAGCAATCAGCCCCAGCATTTT. This gives the protein CASQGSNQPQHF.

This chain joins TRBV7-8 and TRBJ1-1, with 8 bases matching TRBD1. The V segment lost 4 bases and the J segment 8 bases; nucleotides outside the gene matches: 9. The germline V gene encodes CDR1 SGHVS and CDR2 FQNEAQ. The CDR3 spans 14 residues. Written as DNA, the CDR3 is TGTGCCAGCAGCTCCGGGACAGGAACCCTCGAAGCTTTCTTT. This translates into CASSSGTGTLEAFF.

J is TRBJ2-2 and V is TRBV9; a possible D gene is TRBD1 (5 bases). Germline assignment: CDR1 SGDLS and CDR2 YYNGEE. The CDR3 extends over 16 amino acids. V lost 0 bases and J 3 bases, leaving 12 bases between the germline ends. The CDR3 DNA follows: TGTGCCAGCAGCGTAGTTCAGACAGCTTACACCGGGGAGCTGTTTTTT. As protein: CASSVVQTAYTGELFF.

The genes are TRBV28 and TRBJ1-2; D is unresolved. Germline V gene data show CDR1 as MDHEN and CDR2 as SYDVKM. The CDR3 is made up of 16 amino acids. V was shortened by 7 bases and J by 3 bases, with 21 bases between the two germline ends. This CDR3 is CASNITPRARDYGYTF. The CDR3 DNA follows: TGTGCCAGCAATATTACTCCGCGAGCGAGGGACTATGGCTACACCTTC.

V gene TRBV24-1 combines with J gene TRBJ1-5; the match to TRBD1 covers 8 bases. This CDR3 contains 14 residues. With 3 bases clipped from V and 8 bases from J, the junction kept 5 bases outside the gene matches. The germline gives CDR1 KGHDR, CDR2 SFDVKD. The CDR3 sequence: CATSDRRGREPQHF. CDR3 DNA: TGTGCCACCAGTGATCGCAGGGGGCGCGAGCCCCAGCATTTT.

This clone was detected many times. The chain has TRBV4-2 and TRBJ2-7; D is ambiguous. Germline CDR1 and CDR2: LGHNA and YNFKEQ. The CDR3 spans 14 residues. The ends were cut back, 0 bases at V and 2 bases at J, with 8 bases in the middle. The CDR3 reads CASSQEVGAYEQYF. CDR3 DNA sequence: TGTGCCAGCAGCCAAGAGGTAGGAGCCTACGAGCAGTACTTC.

The V and J genes are TRBV5-1 and TRBJ2-3, with TRBD1 matching over 7 bases. The CDR3 is made up of 15 amino acids. Losses at the gene ends were 5 bases for V and 2 bases for J; bases not matched to a gene: 8. Germline CDR1 SGHRS, CDR2 YFSETQ. The CDR3 spells CASRPETGSTDTQYF. CDR3 bases: TGCGCCAGCAGACCGGAGACAGGGTCCACAGATACGCAGTATTTT.

The gene calls are TRBV7-2 and TRBJ1-1, with a possible D match to TRBD1 (6 bases). Germline CDR1 is SGHTA and CDR2 is FQGNSA. This CDR3 has 14 residues. The V end was cut by 0 bases, the J end by 5 bases, with 10 bases between. The CDR3 sequence: CASSLAWDKTEAFF. CDR3 DNA: TGTGCCAGCAGCTTAGCCTGGGACAAAACTGAAGCTTTCTTT.

This clone was counted a single time. The chain is built from TRBV15 and TRBJ2-7; TRBD2 might be the D (6 bases). Germline CDR1 reads LNHNV; CDR2 reads YYDKDF (reference sequence). CDR3 size: 14 residues. The V end was cut by 5 bases, the J end by 3 bases, with 14 bases between. CDR3 sequence: CATSRERKSYEQYF. The CDR3 DNA follows: TGTGCCACCAGCCGGGAGCGGAAAAGCTACGAGCAGTACTTC.

This rearrangement joins TRBV15 to TRBJ2-2; D might be TRBD1 (6 bases). Germline values: CDR1 LNHNV, CDR2 YYDKDF (reference sequence). The CDR3 covers 14 residues. The ends were cut back, 3 bases at V and 6 bases at J, with 11 bases in the middle. In DNA, the CDR3 is TGTGCCACCAGCAGCCTCAGGGGCCCCGGGGAGCTGTTTTTT. This translates into CATSSLRGPGELFF.

This rearrangement joins TRBV6-5 to TRBJ1-2; 7 positions agree with TRBD1. CDR1 is MNHEY, CDR2 SVGAGI, per germline. The J segment lost 8 bases and the V segment lost 5 bases, leaving 11 bases of the junction unmatched. This CDR3 comprises 14 residues. The CDR3 nucleotides read TGTGCCAGCAGTACCCGACAGGGAAGGAAGGGCTACACCTTC. It yields the protein CASSTRQGRKGYTF.

V usage is TRBV24-1 and J usage is TRBJ2-1, with D maybe TRBD2 (7 bases). CDR1 KGHDR and CDR2 SFDVKD come from the germline V gene. V lost 2 bases to trimming and J lost 6 bases, with 16 bases between them. The CDR3 totals 16 residues. The CDR3 DNA reads as TGTGCCACCAGTGATTCTCGGGGGGCGAAGCCCAATGAGCAGTTCTTC. It encodes CATSDSRGAKPNEQFF.

The chain joins TRBV7-2 to TRBJ1-5; 10 bases are shared with TRBD1. J gave up 3 bases and V 5 bases, and 7 bases lay outside the gene matches. The CDR3 extends over 16 amino acids. The germline V gene encodes CDR1 SGHTA and CDR2 FQGNSA. CDR3 in amino acids: CASSLVGTGDNQPQHF. The CDR3 nucleotides read TGTGCCAGCAGCCTAGTAGGGACAGGGGACAATCAGCCCCAGCATTTT.

The rearrangement links TRBV2 to TRBJ2-2, with 10 bases aligning to TRBD1. The germline V gene encodes CDR1 SNHLY and CDR2 FYNNEI. This CDR3 is 17 amino acids long. V was clipped by 1 base and J by 4 bases; unmatched bases: 6. As DNA, the CDR3 is TGTGCCAGCAGTGAAGTGTTAGGACAGGGGGGCACCGGGGAGCTGTTTTTT. Translating it yields CASSEVLGQGGTGELFF.

Concerning this clone itself: Other DNA sequences from this sample encode an identical CDR3 as well. The rearrangement links TRBV27 to TRBJ1-2; D is uncertain. Germline CDR1 and CDR2: MNHEY and SMNVEV (reference sequence). The CDR3 is made up of 13 amino acids. V lost 6 bases and J 4 bases, leaving 12 bases between the germline ends. CDR3 in DNA: TGTGCCAGCAGCCTTGGGCCAGTCTATGGCTACACCTTC. Amino acid sequence: CASSLGPVYGYTF.

This chain links TRBV24-1 with TRBJ1-2; TRBD1 might be the D (5 bases). This CDR3 spans 13 amino acids. V lost 2 bases to trimming and J lost 10 bases, with 13 bases between them. Germline values: CDR1 KGHDR, CDR2 SFDVKD. In nucleotides, the CDR3 is TGTGCCACCAGTGATTACAAGGGGATTAACTACACCTTC. Translation: CATSDYKGINYTF.

As DNA, the CDR3 is TGTGCCAGCAGCTTTTCCACGGGTTTGAACACTGAAGCTTTCTTT. Translating it yields CASSFSTGLNTEAFF. The V and J genes are TRBV7-9 and TRBJ1-1; D not resolved. The V gene's germline CDR1 is SEHNR and CDR2 FQNEAQ (reference sequence). V was shortened by 3 bases and J by 0 bases, with 11 bases between the two germline ends. The CDR3 is 15 amino acids.

The chain combines TRBV12-5 with TRBJ1-5; weak D call: TRBD1 (5 bases). V lost 1 base to trimming and J lost 6 bases, with 16 bases between them. Germline V gene lookup returns CDR1 LGHNT and CDR2 FRNRAP. The CDR3 consists of 16 residues. The CDR3 loop is CASGLDPSGLGQPQHF. For the CDR3, the DNA is TGTGCTAGTGGTTTGGACCCCTCAGGGTTGGGTCAGCCCCAGCATTTT.

This rearrangement joins TRBV28 to TRBJ1-5; 7 positions agree with TRBD1. This CDR3 is 14 amino acids long. Germline-derived CDR1 and CDR2 are MDHEN and SYDVKM. V shed 4 bases, J shed 9 bases, and the junction held 9 bases outside the gene matches. This chain's CDR3 is CASSSRQGIGPQHF. CDR3 bases: TGTGCCAGCAGTTCCCGACAGGGTATAGGGCCCCAGCATTTT.

The chain couples TRBV14 to TRBJ2-7; 9 bases agree with TRBD1. The CDR3 is made up of 17 amino acids. Unmatched junction bases numbered 13, after V lost 0 bases and J lost 7 bases. Germline CDR1 and CDR2: SGHDN and FVKESK. The CDR3 sequence is CASSQDSSGTGLGEQYF. For the CDR3, the DNA is TGTGCCAGCAGCCAAGACTCCTCCGGGACAGGGCTCGGGGAGCAGTACTTC.

The genes are TRBV6-5 and TRBJ1-3; D is undetermined. V gave up 0 bases and J gave up 8 bases, with 17 bases separating them. Germline loops: CDR1 MNHEY, CDR2 SVGAGI. The CDR3 extends over 16 amino acids. Written as DNA, the CDR3 is TGTGCCAGCAGTTACTCGCAGGTGTTAGCGGTTGACACCATATATTTT. Encoded protein: CASSYSQVLAVDTIYF.

The rearrangement links TRBV6-2 or TRBV6-3 to TRBJ2-1, with D possibly TRBD2 on 6 matching bases. The CDR3 has 14 amino acids. The V gene's germline CDR1 is MNHEY and CDR2 SVGEGT. The ends were cut back, 4 bases at V and 5 bases at J, with 12 bases in the middle. In DNA, the CDR3 is TGTGCCAGCAGTTCGCTAGCGAGGAACAATGAGCAGTTCTTC. This codes for CASSSLARNNEQFF.

The rearrangement uses TRBV7-2 and TRBJ2-7; tentatively, D is TRBD2 (6 bases). CDR1 and CDR2 (germline): SGHTA, FQGNSA. The V and J ends lost 1 base and 6 bases respectively, with 16 bases between them. This CDR3 spans 15 amino acids. The CDR3 DNA sequence: TGTGCCAGCAGCTTAGATTCTAGCGAGGCCCGCGAGCAGTACTTC. Amino acid sequence: CASSLDSSEAREQYF.

The chain couples TRBV27 to TRBJ1-1, with TRBD1 matching over 7 bases. The ends lost 5 bases at V and 7 bases at J; junction bases unmatched: 4. This CDR3 spans 12 amino acids. Germline CDR1 MNHEY, CDR2 SMNVEV (reference sequence). The CDR3 DNA reads as TGTGCCAGCAGTCGGTCAGGGGGTGAAGCTTTCTTT. Its translation: CASSRSGGEAFF.

The chain is built from TRBV15 and TRBJ2-5; TRBD2 is a possible D gene (5 bases). V lost 0 bases, J lost 5 bases, and 13 bases lay in between. Per germline, CDR1 LNHNV and CDR2 YYDKDF (reference sequence). The CDR3 extends over 15 amino acids. The DNA of the CDR3 is TGTGCCACCAGCAGAGATGTCCTAGCCTCGGAGACCCAGTACTTC. This translates into CATSRDVLASETQYF.

This clone showed up just a few times. In DNA, the CDR3 is TGTGCCAGTAGTATGGCCAGGGATAATTCACCCCTCCACTTT. Translated: CASSMARDNSPLHF. The chain uses TRBV19 and TRBJ1-6; D possibly corresponds to TRBD1 (5 bases). The CDR3 length is 14 residues. Germline V gene sequence: CDR1 LNHDA, CDR2 SQIVND (reference sequence). Trimming removed 3 bases at V and 5 bases at J, with 8 bases between.

This chain links TRBV5-1 with TRBJ2-1; D gene unclear. In germline, CDR1 is SGHRS, CDR2 YFSETQ. The V end lost 4 bases, the J end lost 0 bases, and 11 bases lay between the germline ends. The CDR3 extends over 15 amino acids. Here the CDR3 DNA reads TGCGCCAGCAGCCTTCTAGACCCCTCCTACAATGAGCAGTTCTTC. This sequence encodes CASSLLDPSYNEQFF. The whole variable domain, filled in from reference TRBV5-1 and TRBJ2-1, reads KAGVTQTPRYLIKTRGQQVTLSCSPISGHRSVSWYQQTPGQGLQFLFEYFSETQRNKGNFPGRFSGRQFSNSRSEMNVSTLELGDSALYLCASSLLDPSYNEQFFGPGTRLTVL.

This chain joins TRBV7-9 and TRBJ1-2; D not resolved. In germline, CDR1 is SEHNR, CDR2 FQNEAQ (reference sequence). Between the trimmed V and J ends, which lost 8 bases and 4 bases, there was a span of 17 bases. This CDR3 comprises 14 residues. The CDR3 DNA sequence: TGTGCCAGCGGCGGAGCCAAGTTGGTCTATGGCTACACCTTC. Its protein product is CASGGAKLVYGYTF.

V gene TRBV9 combines with J gene TRBJ2-7, with D maybe TRBD1 (5 bases). V lost 0 bases and J 7 bases, leaving 17 bases between the germline ends. The CDR3 loop spans 15 amino acids. Germline loops: CDR1 SGDLS, CDR2 YYNGEE. CDR3 bases: TGTGCCAGCAGCGTAGCTCCAGGGCGCGGTGGGGAGCAGTACTTC. Protein: CASSVAPGRGGEQYF.

J is TRBJ1-6 and V is TRBV4-1; D unresolved. CDR1 is MGHRA, CDR2 YSYEKL, per germline. This CDR3 has 16 amino acids. The V gene lost 2 bases and the J gene lost 10 bases, with 18 bases spanning the gap. The chain's CDR3 is CASSQKPPAGSSPLHF. CDR3 coding DNA: TGCGCCAGCAGCCAAAAGCCCCCGGCGGGGTCCTCACCCCTCCACTTT.